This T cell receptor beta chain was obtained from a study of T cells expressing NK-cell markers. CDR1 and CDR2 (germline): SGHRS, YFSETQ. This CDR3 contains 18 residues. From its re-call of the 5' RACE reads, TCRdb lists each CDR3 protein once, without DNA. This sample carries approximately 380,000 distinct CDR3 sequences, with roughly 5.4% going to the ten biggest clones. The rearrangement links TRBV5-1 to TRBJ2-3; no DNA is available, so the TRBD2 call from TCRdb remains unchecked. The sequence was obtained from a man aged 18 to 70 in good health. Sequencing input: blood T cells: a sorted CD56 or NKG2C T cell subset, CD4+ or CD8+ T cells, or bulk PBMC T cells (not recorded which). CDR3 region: CASSLTPRSGGRTDTQYF.